This T cell receptor (beta chain) is from a study of blood T cell repertoires in COVID-19. At the level of the study: Samples of COVID-19 (acute and convalescent) were obtained from the United States, Italy and Spain. PBMCs, B-cell-depleted T cells, or T cells provided the cDNA or gDNA that made up the material.

In germline, CDR1 is SGHAT, CDR2 FQNNGV. The length of the CDR3 is 12 residues. Between the trimmed V and J ends, which lost 5 bases and 4 bases, there was a span of 8 bases. Per the study methods: Amplification of reference gene primers provided the estimated nucleated cell counts. Measured with immunoSEQ multiplex PCR; TCRdb has only the in-frame clones, and not every one. D and trimming come from the DNA, and the V and J calls and clone size come from that table. The table records approximately 150,000 clones, 80% of them present only once. The sample consisted of peripheral blood. This chain joins TRBV11-2 and TRBJ1-1; tentatively, D is TRBD1 (5 bases). The receptor was derived from a woman in her forties or fifties with acute or convalescent COVID-19. The DNA for the CDR3 is TGTGCCAGCAGCCACACAGGCACTGAAGCTTTCTTT. As protein: CASSHTGTEAFF.